Reported below is one T cell receptor (beta chain). The antigen it binds to is not known. Base qualities are missing; no much larger clone stands one base away. The germline ends are 14 bases apart after V is trimmed by 4 bases and J by 6 bases. From the cysteine through the phenylalanine, the CDR3 covers 14 amino acids. Of all the DNA, just the CDR3 is kept, 42 bases in frame from base 1. Sequences SGDLS (CDR1) and YYNGEE (CDR2) are obtained from the germline V gene. This sample was included in a study of blood T cells in healthy people across ages (dated by TCRdb to about 2015). Study-wide context: In model experiments, template switching captured roughly one uniquely barcoded TCR beta cDNA molecule for every two T cells. Using deep sequencing normalized with unique cDNA molecular identifiers, the study measured how TCR beta repertoire diversity changes with age. Donors were grouped into four age groups: young (average roughly 16 years), middle-aged (roughly 38), aged (62) and long-lived (about 82). To avoid experimental bias, donors of different ages were randomly spread across the sequencing lanes. For two donors (one aged 18 to 30 and one aged 80 or older), the study analyzed two additional independent replicas of 1 million unique cDNA reads from the same blood draw. Overall study outcomes, separate from this receptor: Estimates of total diversity based on one million sequenced T cells were regarded as lower bounds and as underestimates. Observed TCR beta diversity correlated strongly with the percentage of naive T cells measured by flow cytometry. Compared with the aged group, more naive CD4+ T cells, fewer expanded clones and increased TCR diversity were shown by the long-lived group, suggesting age selection. Conclusive comparison of naive and antigen-experienced compartments was prevented by the profiling of bulk unsorted PBMCs. Observed TCR beta diversity per million T cells fell roughly linearly with age, and a significant reduction was already apparent by age roughly 41. Because the CMV infection status of the donors was unknown, age-related changes in expanded clonotypes may potentially have been confounded.

The library was produced with 5' RACE. Sequencer: Illumina HiSeq 2500. A second roughly 6 to 11 cycle PCR used a sample-barcoded 5' primer and a J-beta primer mix. A template-switch 5' adaptor carrying 12 random nucleotides introduced a unique molecular identifier onto each TCR beta cDNA molecule. Each sample yielded at least 3 million CDR3-containing paired-end reads. First-strand cDNA was synthesized from all RNA with the Mint cDNA synthesis kit, primed by a TRBC-specific oligonucleotide. Following uracil-DNA glycosylase treatment, a first 18-cycle PCR with universal primers M1SS and BC2_uni_R was performed on all cDNA. As for how the authors treated the data: For normalization, 1 million high-quality reads were randomly selected from each sample, with every read carrying a distinct molecular identifier. Instead of being binned into consensus sequences, reads that shared molecular identifiers were thrown out. MiTCR, run with a Q25 quality threshold and the strictest error-elimination algorithm, handled CDR3 identification, clonotype clustering and error correction. A nonparametric unseen species model with Euler transformation was used to estimate lower-bound total TCR beta diversity. TCRdb ran its own pipeline on the public reads, namely fastp trimming at Q25 and MiXCR clone calling, and kept in-frame beta chains. Each entry merges the rows of one CDR3 protein and shows their most common DNA and genes. The V and J calls follow TCRdb's processing rather than the paper's. This sample comprises hundreds of thousands of distinct CDR3 sequences, 62% of them detected only once. Together, the top ten hold about a quarter of the sample.

Donors were 30 to 45 systemically healthy Caucasian individuals from Russia aged roughly 6 to 90 years. Each donor gave 9.5 to 10 milliliters of peripheral blood, drawn into EDTA-treated Vacutainer tubes. Ficoll-Paque density-gradient centrifugation was used to isolate PBMCs, with at least 7 million per sample. Trizol reagent was used to extract total RNA from the PBMCs, yielding at least 5 micrograms per sample. Naive CD45RAhigh/CD27high T cell percentages were measured by flow cytometry on a PBMC aliquot from every donor. Material for sequencing was blood. The receptor chain draws on TRBV9 and TRBJ2-1, with the D gene call left open. This TCR was recovered from a man aged 25-40 years in good health. The CDR3 sequence is CASSLRGEGNEQFF. The nucleotide sequence reads TGTGCCAGCAGCCTAAGAGGAGAAGGCAATGAGCAGTTCTTC.